These 14 T cell receptor beta chains originate from one sample sequenced in a study of regulatory T cells in long-lasting Graves disease (dated by TCRdb to about 2021). Library preparation used multiplex PCR. Sequencing took place on an Illumina HiSeq 4000. TCR beta libraries were built with iRepertoire HTBI primers and Arm-PCR amplification of CDR3 regions. TCRdb reworked the public reads: Q25 trimming with fastp, MiXCR clone assembly, productive beta chains retained. A single entry per CDR3 protein holds the most common genes and DNA from its merged rows. This sample holds about 460,000 distinct CDR3 sequences; roughly 15% were observed only once. In total, the top ten clones hold around a sixth of the sample. The time point label, as the study defines it: newly diagnosed GD, antithyroid drugs for less than 3 months. For both TCR sequencing and RNA sequencing, RNA was extracted from PBMCs using TRIzol.

The same sample was also used in a study of T cells in Graves' hyperthyroidism and ophthalmopathy.

Sequenced material: peripheral blood mononuclear cells (PBMCs), taken at new diagnosis, from a patient treated with antithyroid drugs. The receptors stem from a woman aged 45-65 years with Graves disease. Donor details come from another sample of the same person, matched by shared clones.

There are many counts of this clonotype. This chain joins TRBV5-6 and TRBJ2-5; possibly TRBD2 for D (5 bases). The CDR3 is made up of 14 amino acids. In germline, CDR1 is SGHDT, CDR2 YYEEEE. Trimming took 0 bases from V and 5 from J, leaving 11 bases between them. The DNA for the CDR3 is TGTGCCAGCAGCTTGGTGGCCCGGGGTGAGACCCAGTACTTC. Its translation: CASSLVARGETQYF.

The CDR3 loop reads CASSLGGAGGGEKLFF. CDR3 DNA: TGTGCCAGCAGTTTAGGTGGGGCAGGGGGTGGTGAAAAACTGTTTTTT. The chain carries TRBV27 and TRBJ1-4; 7 bases are a match to TRBD1. With V trimmed by 2 bases and J by 7 bases, 10 bases remained unmatched. CDR3 length equals 16 residues. CDR1 is MNHEY, CDR2 SMNVEV, per germline (reference sequence).

This clonotype has a count of ten or more. The V gene is TRBV28, the J gene TRBJ2-3; a weak D match, TRBD1 (6 bases). The V gene lost 6 bases and the J gene lost 1 base, with 8 bases spanning the gap. The CDR3 consists of 13 residues. Germline V gene lookup returns CDR1 MDHEN and CDR2 SYDVKM. CDR3 residues: CASRGAGTDTQYF. Written as DNA, the CDR3 is TGTGCCAGCAGGGGGGCGGGCACAGATACGCAGTATTTT.

A note on this clonotype: A much more abundant neighbour one base away suggests this may be a read error. The chain uses TRBV3-1 and TRBJ1-5, with D possibly being TRBD2 (6 bases). The J call could be wrong; TRBJ2-3 is a better fit for the DNA end. Germline CDR1 reads LGHDT; CDR2 reads YNNKEL (reference sequence). CDR3 size: 12 residues. This CDR3 is CASSQVGGPQYF. The CDR3 DNA follows: TGTGCCAGCAGCCAAGTCGGGGGTCCCCAGTATTTT.

On this clonotype itself: A much larger clone sits a single nucleotide away, making a read error possible. The rearrangement joins TRBV10-3 to TRBJ2-6, with D tentatively TRBD1 (5 bases). Germline CDR1 and CDR2: ENHRY and SYGVKD. The CDR3 runs 14 residues. CDR3 residues: CATTGNTGASVLTF. The CDR3 DNA follows: TGTGCCACGACCGGCAATACTGGGGCCAGCGTCCTGACTTTC.

This clonotype showed up just a few times. The rearrangement uses TRBV18 and TRBJ2-5; D may be TRBD1 (6 bases). Germline-derived CDR1 and CDR2 are KGHSH and LQKENI. The CDR3 has 14 amino acids. V was pared by 5 bases and J by 1 base, with 11 bases between. CDR3 bases: TGTGCCAGCTCATCCCAGGGGAGCCAAGAGACCCAGTACTTC. Its protein is CASSSQGSQETQYF.

The gene calls are TRBV20-1 and TRBJ2-7, with TRBD2 matching over 11 bases. Per germline, CDR1 DFQATT and CDR2 SNEGSKA (reference sequence). The CDR3 loop spans 20 amino acids. The V gene end was trimmed by 0 bases and the J gene end by 5 bases; junction bases not matched to a gene: 21. CDR3 protein: CSARDLIGTGGLAAKDEQYF. DNA for the CDR3: TGCAGTGCTAGAGATCTGATCGGCACGGGGGGACTAGCGGCCAAGGACGAGCAGTACTTC.

This clonotype was recorded many times. J is TRBJ2-3 and V is TRBV2; D tentatively fits TRBD1 or TRBD2 (5 bases each). This CDR3 region has 12 residues. The V end lost 7 bases, the J end lost 8 bases, and 13 bases lay between the germline ends. CDR1 and CDR2 from the germline V gene are SNHLY and FYNNEI. The CDR3 DNA is TGTGCCAGCACGAGGGGTCTCGGTACGCAGTATTTT. This gives the protein CASTRGLGTQYF. The whole variable domain, remainder taken from reference TRBV2 and TRBJ2-3, is EPEVTQTPSHQVTQMGQEVILRCVPISNHLYFYWYRQILGQKVEFLVSFYNNEISEKSEIFDDQFSVERPDGSNFTLKIRSTKLEDSAMYFCASTRGLGTQYFGPGTRLTVL.

This clonotype was picked up many times. This chain connects TRBV30 to TRBJ2-1; possible D gene TRBD1, 6 bases. Trimming took 2 bases from V and 4 from J, leaving 12 bases between them. Germline V gives CDR1 GTSNPN, CDR2 SVGIG (reference sequence). The length of the CDR3 is 14 residues. The CDR3 spells CAWSLDRPYNEQFF. CDR3 nucleotides: TGTGCCTGGAGTCTGGACAGACCATACAATGAGCAGTTCTTC.

This clonotype was detected many times. The chain recombines TRBV2 with TRBJ2-3, with D unclear. The CDR3 covers 16 residues. The V gene lost 2 bases and the J gene lost 2 bases, with 14 bases spanning the gap. Germline CDR1 is SNHLY and CDR2 is FYNNEI. The CDR3 coding sequence is TGTGCCAGCAGTGAAACGCGGTCCCTCCTCACAGATACGCAGTATTTT. It specifies CASSETRSLLTDTQYF.

There are many counts of this clonotype. This chain joins TRBV29-1 and TRBJ2-2; 8 bases match TRBD2. The CDR3 runs 15 residues. With 6 bases clipped from V and 3 bases from J, the junction kept 9 bases outside the gene matches. Germline V CDR1 and CDR2: SQVTM, ANQGSEA. The CDR3 here is CSVAMSGSDTGELFF. CDR3 sequence (DNA): TGCAGCGTGGCCATGAGCGGGAGTGACACCGGGGAGCTGTTTTTT.

This clonotype was detected many times. The chain couples TRBV2 to TRBJ1-5; no clear D gene. The CDR3 consists of 13 residues. Germline-derived CDR1 and CDR2 are SNHLY and FYNNEI. Deletions cut 3 bases from V and 6 bases from J, with 9 bases between. DNA for the CDR3: TGTGCCAGCAGTGAGCGAATCCTTCAGCCCCAGCATTTT. Its translation is CASSERILQPQHF.

The chain employs TRBV5-1 and TRBJ1-1; no definite D call. There are 13 residues in the CDR3. V lost 0 bases to trimming and J lost 4 bases, with 7 bases between them. Germline V gives CDR1 SGHRS, CDR2 YFSETQ. DNA for the CDR3: TGCGCCAGCAGCTTGGAGCATGGCACTGAAGCTTTCTTT. Its translation is CASSLEHGTEAFF.

This clonotype was recorded many times. This chain joins TRBV2 and TRBJ1-4; maybe TRBD1 (5 bases). The V gene lost 1 base and the J gene lost 0 bases, with 12 bases spanning the gap. There are 17 residues in the CDR3. The V gene's germline CDR1 is SNHLY and CDR2 FYNNEI. The CDR3 loop is CASSEDGALTTNEKLFF. Written as DNA, the CDR3 is TGTGCCAGCAGTGAAGATGGGGCGCTAACAACTAATGAAAAACTGTTTTTT.